The entry below gives a single T cell receptor (beta chain) sequence along with its context. Its antigen is as yet unknown. The repertoire was sequenced with immunoSEQ multiplex PCR; TCRdb's copy has only in-frame clones and lacks some. The table records 120,000 or so clones, 84% of them present only once. The sample originates from a study of identifying expanded T cells in peripheral blood. Study-wide results and limits: Clone count variance between roughly 2-week samples rose with total template count.

Germline CDR1 and CDR2: SGHRS and YFSETQ. Trimming removed 3 bases at V and 9 bases at J, with 19 bases between. The CDR3 is made up of 16 amino acids. The J gene is TRBJ1-6, the V gene TRBV5-1; D ambiguous. The TCR sequence derives from a person aged 18 to 75 in good health. The sample comprised blood. The CDR3 here is CASSYAAGNLGSPLHF. CDR3 DNA sequence: TGCGCCAGCAGCTACGCGGCCGGAAATCTAGGTTCACCCCTCCACTTT.